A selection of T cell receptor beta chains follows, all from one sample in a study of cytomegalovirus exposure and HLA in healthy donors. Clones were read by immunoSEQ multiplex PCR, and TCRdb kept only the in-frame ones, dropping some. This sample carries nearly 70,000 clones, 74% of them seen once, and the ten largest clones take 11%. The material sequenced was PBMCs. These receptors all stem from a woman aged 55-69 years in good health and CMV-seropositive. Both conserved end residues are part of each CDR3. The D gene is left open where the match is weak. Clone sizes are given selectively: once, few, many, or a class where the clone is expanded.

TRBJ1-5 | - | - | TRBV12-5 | CASGLVIASSPNQPQHF | TGTGCTAGTGGTTTGGTAATAGCGAGTTCTCCGAATCAGCCCCAGCATTTT
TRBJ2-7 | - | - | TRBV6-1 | CASRTSLEQYF | TGTGCCAGCAGGACTAGTCTCGAGCAGTACTTC
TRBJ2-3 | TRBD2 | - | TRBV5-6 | CASSLALAGGPVDTQYF | TGTGCCAGCAGCTTAGCTCTAGCGGGGGGTCCGGTGGATACGCAGTATTTT
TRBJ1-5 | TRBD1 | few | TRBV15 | CATSRDRDRLFSNQPQHF | TGTGCCACCAGCAGAGATCGGGACAGACTATTTAGCAATCAGCCCCAGCATTTT
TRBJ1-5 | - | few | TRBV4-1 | CASSQDIDSYSNQPQHF | TGCGCCAGCAGCCAAGATATAGACAGTTATAGCAATCAGCCCCAGCATTTT
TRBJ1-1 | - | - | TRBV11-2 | CASSQQGNTEAFF | TGTGCCAGCAGCCAACAGGGCAACACTGAAGCTTTCTTT
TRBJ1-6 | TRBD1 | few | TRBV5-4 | CASSWGTGATNYNSPLHF | TGTGCCAGCAGCTGGGGGACAGGGGCAACGAACTATAATTCACCCCTCCACTTT
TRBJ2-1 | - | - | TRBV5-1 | CASSLEDSSYNEQFF | TGCGCCAGCAGCTTGGAAGACAGCTCCTACAATGAGCAGTTCTTC
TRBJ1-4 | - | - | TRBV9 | CASSVGRSFPEKLFF | TGTGCCAGCAGCGTAGGGCGGTCCTTTCCTGAAAAACTGTTTTTT
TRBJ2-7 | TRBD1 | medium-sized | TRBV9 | CASSAPDRGEQYF | TGTGCCAGCAGCGCACCGGACAGGGGCGAGCAGTACTTC
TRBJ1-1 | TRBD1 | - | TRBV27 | CASSLQGDTEAFF | TGTGCCAGCAGCTTACAGGGGGACACTGAAGCTTTCTTT
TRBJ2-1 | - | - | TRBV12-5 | CASGLVGTLWEQFF | TGTGCTAGTGGTTTGGTAGGGACTTTATGGGAGCAGTTCTTC
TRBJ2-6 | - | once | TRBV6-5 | CASRLQGSGANVLTF | TGTGCCAGCAGGTTACAGGGCTCTGGGGCCAACGTCCTGACTTTC
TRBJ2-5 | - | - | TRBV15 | CATSGGGGGETQYF | TGTGCCACCAGCGGGGGTGGGGGAGGTGAGACCCAGTACTTC
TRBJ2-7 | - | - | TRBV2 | CATREETRRYEQYF | TGTGCCACCAGGGAGGAGACTAGACGATACGAGCAGTACTTC
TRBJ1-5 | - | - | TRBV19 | CASSIPNFSNQPQHF | TGTGCCAGTAGTATCCCAAACTTTAGCAATCAGCCCCAGCATTTT
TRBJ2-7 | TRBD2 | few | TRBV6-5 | CASRRTSGAYEQYF | TGTGCCAGCAGGAGGACTAGCGGGGCCTACGAGCAGTACTTC
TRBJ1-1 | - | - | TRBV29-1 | CSVEDRGEKNTEAFF | TGCAGCGTTGAAGATCGCGGGGAGAAGAACACTGAAGCTTTCTTT
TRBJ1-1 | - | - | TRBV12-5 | CASGPTGSNTEAFF | TGTGCTAGTGGGCCTACAGGGTCCAACACTGAAGCTTTCTTT
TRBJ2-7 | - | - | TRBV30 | CAWSVLMREQYF | TGTGCCTGGAGTGTACTTATGAGGGAGCAGTACTTC
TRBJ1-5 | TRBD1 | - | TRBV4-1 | CASSQGTGGNQPQHF | TGCGCCAGCAGCCAAGGGACAGGGGGTAATCAGCCCCAGCATTTT
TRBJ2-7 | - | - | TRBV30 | CAWTQTSSYEQYF | TGTGCCTGGACGCAGACAAGCTCCTACGAGCAGTACTTC
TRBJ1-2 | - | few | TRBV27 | CASSLTGSAYGYTF | TGTGCCAGCAGTTTAACAGGGAGCGCCTATGGCTACACCTTC
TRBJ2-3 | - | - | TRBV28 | CASRVALGTDTQYF | TGTGCCAGCAGGGTAGCTCTCGGGACAGATACGCAGTATTTT
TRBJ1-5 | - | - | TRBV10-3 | CAISRDFSQPQHF | TGTGCCATCAGTAGGGACTTTAGTCAGCCCCAGCATTTT
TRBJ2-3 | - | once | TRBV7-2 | CASSSPAGVTDTQYF | TGTGCCAGCAGCTCTCCCGCAGGGGTCACAGATACGCAGTATTTT
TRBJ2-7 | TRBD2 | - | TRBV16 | CASSQGLVSYEQYF | TGTGCCAGCAGCCAAGGACTAGTATCCTACGAGCAGTACTTC
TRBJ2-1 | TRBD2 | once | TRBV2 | CASTPGGPYNEQFF | TGTGCCAGCACTCCGGGGGGGCCCTACAATGAGCAGTTCTTC
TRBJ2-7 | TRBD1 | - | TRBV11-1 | CASSGTVHGEQYF | TGTGCCAGCAGCGGGACAGTCCACGGCGAGCAGTACTTC
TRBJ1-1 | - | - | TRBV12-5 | CASGGGGSYLNTEAFF | TGTGCTAGTGGTGGGGGGGGCAGCTACTTGAACACTGAAGCTTTCTTT
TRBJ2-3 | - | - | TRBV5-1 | CASAPFASTDTQYF | TGCGCCAGCGCGCCTTTTGCTAGCACAGATACGCAGTATTTT
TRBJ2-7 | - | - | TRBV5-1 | CASSLGGLRSYEQYF | TGCGCCAGCAGCTTGGGGGGGCTCCGATCTTACGAGCAGTACTTC
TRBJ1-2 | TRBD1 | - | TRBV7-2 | CASSTRQGSYGYTF | TGTGCCAGCAGCACAAGACAGGGCAGCTATGGCTACACCTTC
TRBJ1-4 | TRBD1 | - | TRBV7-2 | CASSLDRGTEKLFF | TGTGCCAGCAGCTTAGACAGGGGAACTGAAAAACTGTTTTTT
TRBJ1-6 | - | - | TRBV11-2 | CASSLEAGARNSPLHF | TGTGCCAGCAGCTTAGAAGCTGGGGCCAGGAATTCACCCCTCCACTTT
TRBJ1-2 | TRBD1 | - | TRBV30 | CACQDRGSYGYTF | TGTGCCTGCCAGGACAGGGGATCGTATGGCTACACCTTC
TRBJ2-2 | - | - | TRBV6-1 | CASSVTGNTGELFF | TGTGCCAGCAGCGTGACAGGGAACACCGGGGAGCTGTTTTTT
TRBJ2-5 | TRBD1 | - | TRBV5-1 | CASSLGVGQIETQYF | TGCGCCAGCAGCTTGGGAGTGGGACAGATAGAGACCCAGTACTTC
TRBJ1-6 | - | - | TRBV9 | CASSAISPLHF | TGTGCCAGCAGCGCTATCTCACCCCTCCACTTT
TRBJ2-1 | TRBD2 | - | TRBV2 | CASRHLAGGGNEQFF | TGTGCCAGCAGACACTTAGCGGGAGGTGGGAATGAGCAGTTCTTC